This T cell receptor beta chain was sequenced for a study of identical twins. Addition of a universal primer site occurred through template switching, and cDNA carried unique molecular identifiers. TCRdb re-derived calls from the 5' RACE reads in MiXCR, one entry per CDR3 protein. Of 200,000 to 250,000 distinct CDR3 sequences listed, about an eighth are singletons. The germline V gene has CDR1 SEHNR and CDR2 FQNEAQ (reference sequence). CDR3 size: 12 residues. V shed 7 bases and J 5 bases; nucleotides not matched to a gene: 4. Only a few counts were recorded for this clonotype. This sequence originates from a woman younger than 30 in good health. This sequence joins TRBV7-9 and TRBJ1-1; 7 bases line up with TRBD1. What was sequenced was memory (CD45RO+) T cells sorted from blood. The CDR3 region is CASTDRDTEAFF. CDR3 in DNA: TGTGCCAGCACCGACAGGGATACTGAAGCTTTCTTT.